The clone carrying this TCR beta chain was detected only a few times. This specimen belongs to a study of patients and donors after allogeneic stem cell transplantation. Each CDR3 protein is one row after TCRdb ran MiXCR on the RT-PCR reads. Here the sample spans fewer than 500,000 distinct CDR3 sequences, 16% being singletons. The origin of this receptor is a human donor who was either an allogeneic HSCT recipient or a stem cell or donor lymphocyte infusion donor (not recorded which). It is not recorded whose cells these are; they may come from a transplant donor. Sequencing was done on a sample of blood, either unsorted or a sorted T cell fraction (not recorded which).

CDR3 loop: CSARVHSGTGISNQPQHF. In DNA form, the CDR3 reads TGCAGTGCTAGAGTACATTCCGGGACAGGGATTAGCAATCAGCCCCAGCATTTT. This chain joins TRBV20-1 and TRBJ1-5; 9 bases line up with TRBD1. With 1 base clipped from V and 0 bases from J, the junction kept 10 bases outside the gene matches. The CDR3 has 18 amino acids. Per germline, CDR1 DFQATT and CDR2 SNEGSKA (reference sequence).